One TCR beta chain is described in this entry. Germline CDR1 MDHEN, CDR2 SYDVKM. This CDR3 has 15 amino acids. Trimming removed 7 bases at V and 2 bases at J, with 15 bases between. This specimen belongs to a study of blood T cell repertoires in COVID-19. The method was immunoSEQ multiplex PCR; TCRdb's version includes in-frame clones alone and lacks a portion of them. The sample contains 350,000 or so clones, roughly nine tenths of which appear only once. This chain uses TRBV28 with TRBJ1-5; D gene uncertain. The material sequenced was peripheral blood. This clonotype was obtained from a woman aged 60-70 years with COVID-19, enrolled during active disease. The CDR3 bases are TGTGCCAGCATCCCTTCCGAGGGAGGCAATCAGCCCCAGCATTTT. It is translated as CASIPSEGGNQPQHF.